The 23 T cell receptor beta chains listed next were all sequenced from one sample in a study of cytomegalovirus exposure and HLA in healthy donors. PCR used 60 Vbeta primers and 13 Jbeta primers. TCRdb's copy holds only in-frame clones and misses some; the assay was immunoSEQ multiplex PCR. The sample carries 170,000 or so clones, around three quarters recorded once. Sequenced material: PBMCs. Receptor source: a woman aged 25-40 years in good health and CMV-seronegative.

This clone appeared a single time. The V and J genes are TRBV18 and TRBJ2-7; D gene ambiguous. V lost 3 bases and J lost 1, with 10 bases in between. The germline V gene encodes CDR1 KGHSH and CDR2 LQKENI. The CDR3 sequence is 14 residues long. For the CDR3, the DNA is TGTGCCAGCTCACCGGAGACTTTTTCCTACGAGCAGTACTTC. It codes for CASSPETFSYEQYF.

The J gene is TRBJ1-2, the V gene TRBV19, with D possibly being TRBD1 (6 bases). There are 15 residues in the CDR3. Germline assignment: CDR1 LNHDA and CDR2 SQIVND (reference sequence). Trimming removed 11 bases at V and 0 bases at J, with 19 bases between. CDR3 amino acids: CAEGTLNVPNYGYTF. CDR3 sequence (DNA): TGTGCCGAAGGGACATTAAATGTACCTAACTATGGCTACACCTTC. The full variable domain, rest sourced from reference TRBV19 and TRBJ1-2, is DGGITQSPKYLFRKEGQNVTLSCEQNLNHDAMYWYRQDPGQGLRLIYYSQIVNDFQKGDIAEGYSVSREKKESFPLTVTSAQKNPTAFYLCAEGTLNVPNYGYTFGSGTRLTVV.

This chain connects TRBV7-9 to TRBJ1-2; TRBD1 agrees at 10 bases. The CDR3 length is 13 residues. The junction had 3 bases not matched to a gene; V was cut back by 3 bases and J by 8 bases. The germline gives CDR1 SEHNR, CDR2 FQNEAQ (reference sequence). For the CDR3, the DNA is TGTGCCAGCAGCTTCGGGACAGGGGAAGGCTACACCTTC. Its translation is CASSFGTGEGYTF.

The chain combines TRBV30 with TRBJ2-1; perhaps TRBD2 as D (5 bases). Germline CDR1 reads GTSNPN; CDR2 reads SVGIG (reference sequence). The CDR3 has 13 amino acids. V was trimmed by 0 bases and J by 11 bases, leaving 14 bases between them. The CDR3 DNA is TGTGCCTGGAGTGTACTAGGGCGTAACAAGCAGTTCTTC. Residues: CAWSVLGRNKQFF.

This clone appeared a single time. The rearrangement uses TRBV25-1 and TRBJ2-7; TRBD1 is a possible D gene (6 bases). V lost 4 bases to trimming and J lost 3 bases, with 13 bases between them. Per the germline V gene, CDR1 is MGHDK and CDR2 is SYGVNS. This CDR3 has 14 amino acids. In nucleotides, the CDR3 is TGTGCCAGCAGTGCAGCAGGGGTCCGCTACGAGCAGTACTTC. It yields the protein CASSAAGVRYEQYF.

This rearrangement joins TRBV27 to TRBJ1-4, with 7 bases aligning to TRBD1. CDR1 and CDR2 from the germline V gene are MNHEY and SMNVEV (reference sequence). V trimming: 6 bases; J trimming: 3 bases; junction bases outside the gene matches: 7. This CDR3 spans 15 amino acids. The CDR3 DNA follows: TGTGCCAGCAGCCCATCCGGGACAGCTAATGAAAAACTGTTTTTT. It encodes CASSPSGTANEKLFF.

This clone was counted a few times. The CDR3 here is CASSYSGGGEPQHF. CDR3 in DNA: TGTGCCAGCAGTTACTCGGGGGGTGGAGAGCCCCAGCATTTT. The J gene is TRBJ1-5, the V gene TRBV6-6; the D gene is possibly TRBD1 (5 bases). Germline V gene lookup returns CDR1 MNHNY and CDR2 SVGAGI (reference sequence). V was clipped by 0 bases and J by 8 bases, with 11 bases between them. The CDR3 totals 14 residues.

The rearrangement joins TRBV29-1 to TRBJ1-1, with 8 bases lining up with TRBD1. This CDR3 spans 11 amino acids. CDR1 and CDR2 (germline): SQVTM, ANQGSEA. The junction had 0 bases not matched to a gene; V was cut back by 4 bases and J by 5 bases. The CDR3 DNA follows: TGCAGCGTTGGGGACAGGACTGAAGCTTTCTTT. It encodes CSVGDRTEAFF.

The V gene is TRBV29-1, the J gene TRBJ1-1, with unresolved D. V was shortened by 3 bases and J by 8 bases, with 10 bases between the two germline ends. The CDR3 totals 11 residues. Germline-derived CDR1 and CDR2 are SQVTM and ANQGSEA. The CDR3 DNA reads TGCAGCGTTGATACGGGGTCCGAAGCTTTCTTT. Its protein is CSVDTGSEAFF.

This clone was found a few times. The chain carries TRBV7-2 and TRBJ1-1; tentatively, D is TRBD1 (6 bases). The CDR3 contains 12 residues. Trimming removed 8 bases at V and 3 bases at J, with 10 bases between. Per the germline V gene, CDR1 is SGHTA and CDR2 is FQGNSA. The CDR3 DNA reads as TGTGCCAGCCGGCCAGGGGACACTGAAGCTTTCTTT. This codes for CASRPGDTEAFF. Full variable domain (outside the CDR3, taken from reference TRBV7-2 and TRBJ1-1): GAGVSQSPSNKVTEKGKDVELRCDPISGHTALYWYRQSLGQGLEFLIYFQGNSAPDKSGLPSDRFSAERTGGSVSTLTIQRTQQEDSAVYLCASRPGDTEAFFGQGTRLTVV.

V usage is TRBV2 and J usage is TRBJ1-2; 7 bases fit TRBD1. The CDR3 has 11 residues. Germline V lookup: CDR1 SNHLY, CDR2 FYNNEI. The trim removed 6 bases at V and 8 bases at J, leaving 3 bases unmatched. The CDR3 sequence is CASSTGEGYTF. CDR3 DNA sequence: TGTGCCAGCAGCACAGGGGAAGGCTACACCTTC.

This chain uses TRBV5-1 with TRBJ1-5, with TRBD1 matching over 9 bases. Germline V gives CDR1 SGHRS, CDR2 YFSETQ. The CDR3 is 17 amino acids. J gave up 4 bases and V 1 base, and 9 bases lay outside the gene matches. CDR3 nucleotides: TGCGCCAGCAGCTTGACAGGGGGCAACGGGGCGAATCAGCCCCAGCATTTT. Its translation: CASSLTGGNGANQPQHF.

The rearrangement joins TRBV11-2 to TRBJ2-7; 8 bases fit TRBD2. This CDR3 has 17 amino acids. Trimming cost V 0 bases and J 3 bases; bases outside gene matches: 10. In germline, CDR1 is SGHAT, CDR2 FQNNGV. Here the CDR3 reads CASSLDGFPAGVYEQYF. Written as DNA, the CDR3 is TGTGCCAGCAGCTTAGATGGTTTCCCAGCGGGAGTCTACGAGCAGTACTTC. Filled out from reference TRBV11-2 and TRBJ2-7, the complete variable domain reads EAGVAQSPRYKIIEKRQSVAFWCNPISGHATLYWYQQILGQGPKLLIQFQNNGVVDDSQLPKDRFSAERLKGVDSTLKIQPAKLEDSAVYLCASSLDGFPAGVYEQYFGPGTRLTVT.

CDR3 in DNA: TGTGCCAGCAGCGAGACAGGGTCGTCTTCCTACAATGAGCAGTTCTTC. As protein: CASSETGSSSYNEQFF. V and J are TRBV9 and TRBJ2-1, with TRBD1 matching over 7 bases. Germline assignment: CDR1 SGDLS and CDR2 YYNGEE. This CDR3 has 16 amino acids. V lost 3 bases and J lost 1; bases outside the gene matches: 7. Using reference TRBV9 and TRBJ2-1 for the parts outside the CDR3, the full variable domain is DSGVTQTPKHLITATGQRVTLRCSPRSGDLSVYWYQQSLDQGLQFLIQYYNGEERAKGNILERFSAQQFPDLHSELNLSSLELGDSALYFCASSETGSSSYNEQFFGPGTRLTVL.

The rearrangement links TRBV19 to TRBJ1-5; TRBD1 agrees at 8 bases. This CDR3 is built from 12 residues. With V trimmed by 4 bases and J by 7 bases, 0 bases remained unmatched. Germline loops: CDR1 LNHDA, CDR2 SQIVND (reference sequence). Written as DNA, the CDR3 is TGTGCCAGTAGTAGGACAGGGCAGCCCCAGCATTTT. Translated, it gives CASSRTGQPQHF.

The chain joins TRBV5-6 to TRBJ1-2; 9 bases align to TRBD1. From germline, CDR1 is SGHDT and CDR2 YYEEEE. V trimming: 2 bases; J trimming: 2 bases; junction bases outside the gene matches: 4. The CDR3 has 15 amino acids. This chain's CDR3 is CASSFWDRENYGYTF. The CDR3 DNA reads as TGTGCCAGCAGCTTCTGGGACAGGGAAAACTATGGCTACACCTTC. Based on the CDR3 plus reference TRBV5-6 and TRBJ1-2, the full variable domain is DAGVTQSPTHLIKTRGQQVTLRCSPKSGHDTVSWYQQALGQGPQFIFQYYEEEERQRGNFPDRFSGHQFPNYSSELNVNALLLGDSALYLCASSFWDRENYGYTFGSGTRLTVV.

The chain uses TRBV5-4 and TRBJ2-5; maybe TRBD1 (6 bases). V gave up 3 bases and J gave up 3 bases, with 15 bases separating them. In germline, CDR1 is SGHNT, CDR2 YYREEE (reference sequence). The CDR3 is made up of 15 amino acids. The CDR3 DNA sequence: TGTGCCAGCAGCTGGGGACAAGAGGTCGAAGAGACCCAGTACTTC. Translation gives CASSWGQEVEETQYF.

This sequence joins TRBV10-3 and TRBJ2-1; 10 bases are a match to TRBD2. The CDR3 covers 17 residues. Germline lookup yields CDR1 ENHRY and CDR2 SYGVKD. The ends lost 0 bases at V and 7 bases at J; junction bases unmatched: 9. The CDR3 loop is CAISESGTSERGNEQFF. CDR3 nucleotides: TGTGCCATCAGTGAGTCTGGGACTAGCGAGAGAGGTAATGAGCAGTTCTTC.

The chain carries TRBV27 and TRBJ1-3, with TRBD1 as a possible D gene (5 bases). CDR1 is MNHEY, CDR2 SMNVEV, per germline (reference sequence). The V end lost 4 bases, the J end lost 2 bases, and 12 bases lay between the germline ends. This CDR3 has 15 residues. CDR3 sequence: CASSWEGRPGNTIYF. DNA for the CDR3: TGTGCCAGCAGTTGGGAGGGGCGCCCTGGAAACACCATATATTTT.

The rearrangement links TRBV4-3 to TRBJ2-1, with 10 bases aligning to TRBD2. The CDR3 is 17 amino acids. Per the germline V gene, CDR1 is LGHNA and CDR2 is YSLEER. V trimming: 3 bases; J trimming: 5 bases; junction bases outside the gene matches: 10. CDR3 residues: CASSHASGTSADNEQFF. CDR3 sequence (DNA): TGCGCCAGCAGCCATGCTTCCGGGACTAGCGCTGACAATGAGCAGTTCTTC.

This clone was detected a few times. The CDR3 DNA sequence: TGTGCCAGCAGTTTAGAGGGGGCAACTAATGAAAAACTGTTTTTT. It encodes CASSLEGATNEKLFF. V gene TRBV28 combines with J gene TRBJ1-4; D is possibly TRBD1 (6 bases). V was trimmed by 2 bases and J by 0 bases, leaving 7 bases between them. Germline CDR1 and CDR2: MDHEN and SYDVKM. The CDR3 spans 15 residues.

This chain connects TRBV7-3 to TRBJ2-3, with 8 positions matching TRBD2. Germline loops: CDR1 SGHTA, CDR2 FQGTGA. J was trimmed by 3 bases and V by 5 bases; bases with no gene match: 4. The CDR3 sequence is 14 residues long. The CDR3 nucleotides are TGTGCCAGCAGCCCGGGACTAGGAACAGATACGCAGTATTTT. Translating it yields CASSPGLGTDTQYF.

The chain employs TRBV2 and TRBJ1-2; D not resolved. The CDR3 length is 12 residues. The V gene lost 0 bases and the J gene lost 5 bases, with 4 bases spanning the gap. Germline lookup yields CDR1 SNHLY and CDR2 FYNNEI. CDR3 amino acids: CASSEALYGYTF. CDR3 bases: TGTGCCAGCAGTGAAGCGCTATATGGCTACACCTTC.